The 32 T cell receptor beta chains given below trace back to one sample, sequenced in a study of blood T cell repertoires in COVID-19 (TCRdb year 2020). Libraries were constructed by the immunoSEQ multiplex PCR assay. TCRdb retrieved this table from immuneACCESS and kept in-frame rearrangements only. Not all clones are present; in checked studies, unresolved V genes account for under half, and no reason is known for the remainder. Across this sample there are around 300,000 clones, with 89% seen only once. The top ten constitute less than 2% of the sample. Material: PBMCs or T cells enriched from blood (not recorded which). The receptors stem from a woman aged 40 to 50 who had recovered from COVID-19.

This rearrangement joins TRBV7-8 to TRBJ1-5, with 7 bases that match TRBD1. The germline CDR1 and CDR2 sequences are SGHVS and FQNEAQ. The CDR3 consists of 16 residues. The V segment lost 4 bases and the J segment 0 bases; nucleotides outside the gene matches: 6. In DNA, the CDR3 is TGTGCCAGCAGCTCCCGGGACAGTTATAGCAATCAGCCCCAGCATTTT. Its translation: CASSSRDSYSNQPQHF.

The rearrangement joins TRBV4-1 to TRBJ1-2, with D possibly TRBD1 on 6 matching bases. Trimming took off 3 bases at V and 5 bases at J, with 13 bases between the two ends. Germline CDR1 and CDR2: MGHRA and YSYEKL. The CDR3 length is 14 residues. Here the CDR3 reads CASSQGGGEYGYTF. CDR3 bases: TGCGCCAGCAGCCAGGGAGGGGGGGAATATGGCTACACCTTC.

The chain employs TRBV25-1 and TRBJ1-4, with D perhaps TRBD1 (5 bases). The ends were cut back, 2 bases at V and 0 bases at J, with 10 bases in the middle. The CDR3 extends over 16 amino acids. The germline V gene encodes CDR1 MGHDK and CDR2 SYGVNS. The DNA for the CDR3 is TGTGCCAGCAGTGAAGGGGCCAGAGCAACTAATGAAAAACTGTTTTTT. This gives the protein CASSEGARATNEKLFF.

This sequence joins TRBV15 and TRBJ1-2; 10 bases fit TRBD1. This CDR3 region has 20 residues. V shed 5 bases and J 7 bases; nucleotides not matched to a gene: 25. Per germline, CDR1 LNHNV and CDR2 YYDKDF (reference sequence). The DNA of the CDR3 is TGTGCCACCAGCTCCCGAGTTGGGGGATGGGACAGGGGCCTGGTTGGTGGCTACACCTTC. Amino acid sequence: CATSSRVGGWDRGLVGGYTF.

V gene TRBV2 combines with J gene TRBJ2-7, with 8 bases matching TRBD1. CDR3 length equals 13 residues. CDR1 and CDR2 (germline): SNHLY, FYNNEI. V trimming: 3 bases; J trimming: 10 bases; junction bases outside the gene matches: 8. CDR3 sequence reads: CASSDRGRLYQYF. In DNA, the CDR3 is TGTGCCAGCAGTGACAGGGGGCGCTTATACCAGTACTTC. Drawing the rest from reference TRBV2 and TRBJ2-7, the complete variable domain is EPEVTQTPSHQVTQMGQEVILRCVPISNHLYFYWYRQILGQKVEFLVSFYNNEISEKSEIFDDQFSVERPDGSNFTLKIRSTKLEDSAMYFCASSDRGRLYQYFGPGTRLTVT.

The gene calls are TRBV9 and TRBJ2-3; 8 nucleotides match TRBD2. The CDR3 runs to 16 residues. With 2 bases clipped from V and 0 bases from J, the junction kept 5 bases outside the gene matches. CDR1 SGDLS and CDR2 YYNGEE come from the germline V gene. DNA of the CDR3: TGTGCCAGCAGCGTCAGTAGCGGGGTTAGCACAGATACGCAGTATTTT. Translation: CASSVSSGVSTDTQYF.

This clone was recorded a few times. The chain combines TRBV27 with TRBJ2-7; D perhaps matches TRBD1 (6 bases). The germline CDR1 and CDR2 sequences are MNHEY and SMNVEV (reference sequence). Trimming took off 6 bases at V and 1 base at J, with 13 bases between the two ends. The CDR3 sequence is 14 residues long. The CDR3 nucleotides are TGTGCCAGCAGCGGTTATACAGGGTCCTACGAGCAGTACTTC. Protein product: CASSGYTGSYEQYF.

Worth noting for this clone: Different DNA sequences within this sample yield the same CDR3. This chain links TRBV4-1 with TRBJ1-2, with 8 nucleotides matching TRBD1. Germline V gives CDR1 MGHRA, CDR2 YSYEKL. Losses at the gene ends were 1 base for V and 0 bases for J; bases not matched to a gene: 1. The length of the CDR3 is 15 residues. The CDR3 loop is CASSQGQGTNYGYTF. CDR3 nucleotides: TGCGCCAGCAGCCAAGGACAGGGGACTAACTATGGCTACACCTTC.

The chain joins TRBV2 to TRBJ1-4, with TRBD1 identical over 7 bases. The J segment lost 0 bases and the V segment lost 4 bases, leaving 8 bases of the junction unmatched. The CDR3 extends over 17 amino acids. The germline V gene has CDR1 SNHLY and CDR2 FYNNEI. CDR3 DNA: TGTGCCAGCAGTGTGAGACAGGGATTTGCAACTAATGAAAAACTGTTTTTT. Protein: CASSVRQGFATNEKLFF.

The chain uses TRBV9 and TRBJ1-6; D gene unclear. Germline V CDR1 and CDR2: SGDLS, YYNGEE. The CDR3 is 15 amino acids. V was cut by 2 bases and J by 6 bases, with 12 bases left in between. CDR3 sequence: CASSVRGQSNSPLHF. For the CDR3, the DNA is TGTGCCAGCAGCGTCCGAGGTCAGAGTAATTCACCCCTCCACTTT.

The CDR3 loop reads CASSLAAGGNTGELFF. The CDR3 DNA is TGTGCCAGCAGCTTAGCAGCGGGGGGAAACACCGGGGAGCTGTTTTTT. The chain links TRBV7-2 to TRBJ2-2; 9 positions match TRBD2. CDR3 length equals 16 residues. V shed 0 bases, J shed 2 bases, and the junction held 1 base outside the gene matches. In germline, CDR1 is SGHTA, CDR2 FQGNSA.

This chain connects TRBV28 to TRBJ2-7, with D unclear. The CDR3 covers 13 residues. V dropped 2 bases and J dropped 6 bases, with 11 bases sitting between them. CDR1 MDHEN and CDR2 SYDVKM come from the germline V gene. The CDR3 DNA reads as TGTGCCAGCAGTTTAACTCAATTTCCCGAGCAGTACTTC. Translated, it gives CASSLTQFPEQYF.

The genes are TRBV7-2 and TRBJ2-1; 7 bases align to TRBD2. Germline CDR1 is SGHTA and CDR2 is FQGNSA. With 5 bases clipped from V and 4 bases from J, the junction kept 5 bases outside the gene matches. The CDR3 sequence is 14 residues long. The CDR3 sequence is CASSTRAGYNEQFF. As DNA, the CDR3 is TGTGCCAGCAGCACTAGAGCGGGATACAATGAGCAGTTCTTC.

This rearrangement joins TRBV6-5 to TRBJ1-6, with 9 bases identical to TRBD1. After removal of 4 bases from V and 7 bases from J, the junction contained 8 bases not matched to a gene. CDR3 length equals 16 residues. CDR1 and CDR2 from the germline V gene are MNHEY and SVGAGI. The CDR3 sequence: CASSWGPGQGNSPLHF. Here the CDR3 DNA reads TGTGCCAGCAGTTGGGGACCAGGACAGGGGAATTCACCCCTCCACTTT.

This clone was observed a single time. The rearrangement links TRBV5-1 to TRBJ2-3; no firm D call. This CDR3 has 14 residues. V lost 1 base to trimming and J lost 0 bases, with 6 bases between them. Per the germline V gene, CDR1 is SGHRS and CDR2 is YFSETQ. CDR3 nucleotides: TGCGCCAGCAGCTTGCCGGAGAGCACAGATACGCAGTATTTT. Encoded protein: CASSLPESTDTQYF.

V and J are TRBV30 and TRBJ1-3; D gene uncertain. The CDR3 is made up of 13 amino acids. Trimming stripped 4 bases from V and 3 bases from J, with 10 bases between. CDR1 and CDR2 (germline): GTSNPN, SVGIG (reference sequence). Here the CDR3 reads CAWTAGSGNTIYF. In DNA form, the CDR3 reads TGTGCCTGGACGGCGGGGAGTGGAAACACCATATATTTT.

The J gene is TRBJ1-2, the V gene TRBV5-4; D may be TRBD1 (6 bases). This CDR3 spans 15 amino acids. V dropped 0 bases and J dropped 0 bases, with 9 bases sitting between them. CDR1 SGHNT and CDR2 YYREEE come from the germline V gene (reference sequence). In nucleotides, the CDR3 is TGTGCCAGCAGCTTGGTCAGGGGAGCTAACTATGGCTACACCTTC. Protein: CASSLVRGANYGYTF.

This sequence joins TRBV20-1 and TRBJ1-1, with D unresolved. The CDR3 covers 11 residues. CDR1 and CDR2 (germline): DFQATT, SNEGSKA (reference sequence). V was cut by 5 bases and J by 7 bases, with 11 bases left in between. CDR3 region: CSAGGRIEAFF. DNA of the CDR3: TGCAGTGCTGGAGGGCGGATTGAAGCTTTCTTT.

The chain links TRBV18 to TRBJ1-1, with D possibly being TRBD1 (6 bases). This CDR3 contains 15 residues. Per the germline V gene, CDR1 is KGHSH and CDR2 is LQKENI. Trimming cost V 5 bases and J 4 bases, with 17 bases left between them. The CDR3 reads CASSTGTGTATEAFF. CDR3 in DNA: TGTGCCAGCTCAACGGGTACAGGGACGGCCACTGAAGCTTTCTTT.

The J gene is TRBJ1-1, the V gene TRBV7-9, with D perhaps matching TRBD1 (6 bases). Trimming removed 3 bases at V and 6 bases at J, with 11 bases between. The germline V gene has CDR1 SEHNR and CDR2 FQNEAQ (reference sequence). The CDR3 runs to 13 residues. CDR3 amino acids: CASSFAQGPEAFF. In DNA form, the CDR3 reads TGTGCCAGCAGCTTTGCACAGGGTCCTGAAGCTTTCTTT.

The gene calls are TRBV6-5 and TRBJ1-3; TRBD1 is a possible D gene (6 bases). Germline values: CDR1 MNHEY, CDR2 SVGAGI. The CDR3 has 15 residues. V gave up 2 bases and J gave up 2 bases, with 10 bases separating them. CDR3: CASSYSNRAGNTIYF. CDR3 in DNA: TGTGCCAGCAGTTACAGCAACAGGGCTGGAAACACCATATATTTT.

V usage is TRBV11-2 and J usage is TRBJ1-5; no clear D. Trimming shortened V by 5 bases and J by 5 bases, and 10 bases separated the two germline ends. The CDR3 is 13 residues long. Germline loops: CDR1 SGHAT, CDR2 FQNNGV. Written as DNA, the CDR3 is TGTGCCAGCAGCCCCTCGTATGATCAGCCCCAGCATTTT. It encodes CASSPSYDQPQHF.

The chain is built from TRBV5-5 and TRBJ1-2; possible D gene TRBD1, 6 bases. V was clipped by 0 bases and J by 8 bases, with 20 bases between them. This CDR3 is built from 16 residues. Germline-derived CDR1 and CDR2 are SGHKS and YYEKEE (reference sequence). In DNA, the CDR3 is TGTGCCAGCAGCTTGGCCACAGGGATGAGGGTTAACGGCTACACCTTC. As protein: CASSLATGMRVNGYTF. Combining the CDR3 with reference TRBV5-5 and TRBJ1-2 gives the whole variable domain DAGVTQSPTHLIKTRGQQVTLRCSPISGHKSVSWYQQVLGQGPQFIFQYYEKEERGRGNFPDRFSARQFPNYSSELNVNALLLGDSALYLCASSLATGMRVNGYTFGSGTRLTVV.

CDR3 loop: CASTPFGGAMNNEQFF. CDR3 nucleotides: TGTGCCAGCACTCCTTTCGGGGGGGCCATGAACAATGAGCAGTTCTTC. The rearrangement uses TRBV9 and TRBJ2-1, with 8 positions matching TRBD2. CDR1 SGDLS and CDR2 YYNGEE come from the germline V gene. There are 16 residues in the CDR3. The junction had 13 bases not matched to a gene; V was cut back by 6 bases and J by 5 bases.

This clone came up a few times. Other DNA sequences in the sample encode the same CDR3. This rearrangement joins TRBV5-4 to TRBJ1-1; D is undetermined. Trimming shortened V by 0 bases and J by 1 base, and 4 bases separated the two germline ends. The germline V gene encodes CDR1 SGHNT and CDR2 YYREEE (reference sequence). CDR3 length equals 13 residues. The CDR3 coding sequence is TGTGCCAGCAGCTTGGACAGGAACACTGAAGCTTTCTTT. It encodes CASSLDRNTEAFF.

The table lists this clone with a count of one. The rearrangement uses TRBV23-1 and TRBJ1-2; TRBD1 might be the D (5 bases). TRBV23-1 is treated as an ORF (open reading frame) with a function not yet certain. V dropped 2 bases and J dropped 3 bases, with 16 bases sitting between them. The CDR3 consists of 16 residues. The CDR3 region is CASSQRKRTGDYGYTF. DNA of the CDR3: TGCGCCAGCAGTCAACGAAAAAGAACAGGAGACTATGGCTACACCTTC.

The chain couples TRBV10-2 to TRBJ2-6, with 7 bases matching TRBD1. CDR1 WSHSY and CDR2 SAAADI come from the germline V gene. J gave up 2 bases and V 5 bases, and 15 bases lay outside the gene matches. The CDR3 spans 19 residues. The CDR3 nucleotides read TGCGCCAGCAGTCCACTTTTGAGACAGGGCACCACTGGGGCCAACGTCCTGACTTTC. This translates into CASSPLLRQGTTGANVLTF.

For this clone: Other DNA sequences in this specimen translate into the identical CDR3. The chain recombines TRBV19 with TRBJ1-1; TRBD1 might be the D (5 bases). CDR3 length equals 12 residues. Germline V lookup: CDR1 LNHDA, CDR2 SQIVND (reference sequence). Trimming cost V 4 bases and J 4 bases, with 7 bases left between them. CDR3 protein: CASSRGGTEAFF. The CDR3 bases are TGTGCCAGTAGTAGGGGGGGCACTGAAGCTTTCTTT.

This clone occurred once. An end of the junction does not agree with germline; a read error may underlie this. CDR3 loop: CATGLAGGRLF. The CDR3, as DNA: TGTGCCACTGGACTAGCGGGAGGGAGGCTCTTC. The chain joins TRBV6-5 to TRBJ2-1; the match to TRBD2 covers 15 bases. CDR1 and CDR2 from the germline V gene are MNHEY and SVGAGI. The CDR3 extends over 11 amino acids.

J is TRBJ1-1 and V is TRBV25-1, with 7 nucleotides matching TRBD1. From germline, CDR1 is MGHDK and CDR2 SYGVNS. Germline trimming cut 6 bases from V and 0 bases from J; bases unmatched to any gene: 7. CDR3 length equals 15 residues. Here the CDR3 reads CASRRGQAMNTEAFF. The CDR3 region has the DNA TGTGCCAGCAGGAGGGGGCAAGCGATGAACACTGAAGCTTTCTTT.

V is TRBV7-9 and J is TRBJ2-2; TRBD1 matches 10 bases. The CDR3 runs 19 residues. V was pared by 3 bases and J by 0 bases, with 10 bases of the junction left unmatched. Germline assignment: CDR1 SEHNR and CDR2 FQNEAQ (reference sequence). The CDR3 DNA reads TGTGCCAGCAGCTTCTACCGGGACAGGGGAAAGGCGAACACCGGGGAGCTGTTTTTT. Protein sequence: CASSFYRDRGKANTGELFF.

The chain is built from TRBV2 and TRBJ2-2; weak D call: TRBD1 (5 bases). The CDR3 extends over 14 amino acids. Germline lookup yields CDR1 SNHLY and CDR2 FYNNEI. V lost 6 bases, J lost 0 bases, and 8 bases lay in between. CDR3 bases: TGTGCCAGCAGGAAGGACACGAACACCGGGGAGCTGTTTTTT. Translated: CASRKDTNTGELFF.